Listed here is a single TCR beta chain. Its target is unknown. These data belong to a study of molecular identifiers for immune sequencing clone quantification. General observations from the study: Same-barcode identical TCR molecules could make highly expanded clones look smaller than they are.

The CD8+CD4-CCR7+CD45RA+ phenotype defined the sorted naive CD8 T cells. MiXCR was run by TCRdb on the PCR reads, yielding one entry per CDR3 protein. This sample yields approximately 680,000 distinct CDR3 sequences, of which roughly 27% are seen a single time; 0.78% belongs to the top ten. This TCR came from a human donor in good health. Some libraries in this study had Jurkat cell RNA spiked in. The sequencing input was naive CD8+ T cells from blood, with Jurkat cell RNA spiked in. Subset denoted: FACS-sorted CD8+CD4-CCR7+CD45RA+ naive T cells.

The CDR3 loop is CASSLKDPAVGEQYF. CDR3 bases: TGTGCCAGCAGCTTAAAAGATCCCGCCGTCGGTGAGCAGTACTTC. The chain carries TRBV5-4 and TRBJ2-7; unclear D gene. V shed 2 bases and J shed 7 bases, with 19 bases lying between them. CDR3 length: 15 amino acids. The V gene's germline CDR1 is SGHNT and CDR2 YYREEE (reference sequence).